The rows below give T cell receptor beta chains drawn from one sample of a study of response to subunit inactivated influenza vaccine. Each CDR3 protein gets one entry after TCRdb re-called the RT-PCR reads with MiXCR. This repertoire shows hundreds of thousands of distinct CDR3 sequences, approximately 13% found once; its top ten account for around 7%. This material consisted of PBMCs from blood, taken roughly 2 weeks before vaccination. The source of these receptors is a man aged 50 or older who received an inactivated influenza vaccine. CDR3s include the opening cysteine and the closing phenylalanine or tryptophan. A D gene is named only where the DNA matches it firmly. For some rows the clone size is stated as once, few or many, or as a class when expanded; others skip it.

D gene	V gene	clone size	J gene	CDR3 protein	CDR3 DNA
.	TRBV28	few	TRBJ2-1	CASSQYYEQFF	TGTGCCAGCAGCCAGTACTATGAGCAGTTCTTC
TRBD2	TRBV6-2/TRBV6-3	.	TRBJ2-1	CASSRGLAGGIEQFF	TGTGCCAGCAGCCGAGGACTAGCGGGGGGAATTGAGCAGTTCTTC
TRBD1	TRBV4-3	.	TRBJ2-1	CASRRGQGAGEQFF	TGCGCCAGCCGCCGGGGACAGGGGGCAGGGGAGCAGTTCTTC
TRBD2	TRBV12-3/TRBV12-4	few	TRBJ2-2	CASWAAGGRGGELFF	TGTGCCAGCTGGGCCGCGGGGGGAAGAGGCGGGGAGCTGTTTTTT
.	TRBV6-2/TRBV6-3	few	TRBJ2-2	CASRGPPMDSGELFF	TGTGCCAGCAGGGGACCCCCAATGGATTCCGGGGAGCTGTTTTTT
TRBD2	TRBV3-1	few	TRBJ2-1	CASSPGGANQRYNEQFF	TGTGCCAGCAGCCCCGGGGGGGCTAACCAACGATACAATGAGCAGTTCTTC
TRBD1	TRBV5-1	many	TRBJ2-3	CASSFVGTGDTQYF	TGCGCCAGCAGCTTTGTAGGGACAGGAGATACGCAGTATTTT
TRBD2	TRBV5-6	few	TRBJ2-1	CASSRGLAGSYNEQFF	TGTGCCAGCAGCCGGGGACTAGCGGGATCCTACAATGAGCAGTTCTTC
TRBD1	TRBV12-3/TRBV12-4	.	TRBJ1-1	CASSLPDRGPEAFF	TGTGCCAGCAGTTTACCCGACAGGGGCCCTGAAGCTTTCTTT
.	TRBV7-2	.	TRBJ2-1	CASSDSGRSRWGSYNEQFF	TGTGCCAGCAGCGATAGCGGACGCAGCCGTTGGGGCTCCTACAATGAGCAGTTCTTC
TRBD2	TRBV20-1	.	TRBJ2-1	CSARDPAGNLYNEQFF	TGCAGTGCTAGAGATCCAGCGGGGAACCTCTACAATGAGCAGTTCTTC
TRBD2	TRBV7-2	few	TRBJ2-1	CASSLVSGSGHNEQFF	TGTGCCAGCAGCTTAGTTAGCGGGAGTGGACACAATGAGCAGTTCTTC
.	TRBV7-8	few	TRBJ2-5	CASSAGKETQYF	TGTGCCAGCAGCGCCGGGAAAGAGACCCAGTACTTC
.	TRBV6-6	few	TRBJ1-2	CASSSDSIGYTF	TGTGCCAGCAGTTCGGACAGTATTGGCTACACCTTC
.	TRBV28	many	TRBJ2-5	CASSLGHQETQYF	TGTGCCAGCAGTTTGGGACATCAAGAGACCCAGTACTTC
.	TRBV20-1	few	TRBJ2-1	CSARDRLEYNEQFF	TGCAGTGCTAGAGATAGACTAGAGTACAATGAGCAGTTCTTC
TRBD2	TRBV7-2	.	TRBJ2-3	CASSLSGTRDTQYF	TGTGCCAGCAGCTTATCTGGGACTAGAGATACGCAGTATTTT
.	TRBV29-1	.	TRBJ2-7	CSVKGLTYEQYF	TGCAGCGTTAAGGGATTAACCTACGAGCAGTACTTC
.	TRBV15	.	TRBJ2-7	CATSRVGSPWDEQYF	TGTGCCACCAGCAGAGTTGGGTCCCCCTGGGACGAGCAGTACTTC
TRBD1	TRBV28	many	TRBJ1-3	CASSFLTGGPGNTIYF	TGTGCCAGCAGTTTTTTGACAGGGGGACCTGGAAACACCATATATTTT
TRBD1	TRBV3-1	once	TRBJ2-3	CASSHPSGPQGDTQYF	TGTGCCAGCAGCCACCCATCGGGACCACAGGGGGATACGCAGTATTTT
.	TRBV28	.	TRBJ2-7	CASRGGAGNSYEQYF	TGTGCCAGCAGGGGGGGGGCAGGGAACTCCTACGAGCAGTACTTC
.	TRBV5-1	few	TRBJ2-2	CASSRSGTTNTGELFF	TGCGCCAGCAGCCGCTCCGGCACTACGAACACCGGGGAGCTGTTTTTT
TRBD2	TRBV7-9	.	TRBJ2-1	CASSLPLAGGRVDEQFF	TGTGCCAGCAGCTTACCCTTAGCGGGAGGGCGTGTTGATGAGCAGTTCTTC
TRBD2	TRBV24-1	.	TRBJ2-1	CATSDTGTSGTNSYNEQFF	TGTGCCACCAGTGATACCGGGACTAGCGGGACAAACTCCTACAATGAGCAGTTCTTC
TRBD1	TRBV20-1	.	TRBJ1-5	CSAPQADRGTNQPQHF	TGCAGTGCCCCTCAAGCGGACAGGGGGACGAATCAGCCCCAGCATTTT
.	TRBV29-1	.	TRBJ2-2	CSASSYTELFF	TGCAGCGCATCTAGCTACACCGAGCTGTTTTTT
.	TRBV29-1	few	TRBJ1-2	CSVVHGTNYGYTF	TGCAGCGTTGTGCACGGTACCAACTATGGCTACACCTTC
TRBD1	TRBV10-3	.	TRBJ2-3	CAIREDRGLSDTLYF	TGTGCCATCAGGGAGGACAGGGGGCTCTCAGATACGCTGTATTTT
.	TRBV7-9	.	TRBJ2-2	CASSLLPGNTGELFF	TGTGCCAGCAGCTTACTCCCAGGGAACACCGGGGAGCTGTTTTTT
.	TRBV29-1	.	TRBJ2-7	CSVEAGSWSEQYF	TGCAGCGTTGAAGCGGGTTCCTGGAGCGAGCAGTACTTC
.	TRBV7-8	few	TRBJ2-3	CASSSRGAGTDTQYF	TGTGCCAGCAGCTCTAGGGGAGCCGGCACAGATACGCAGTATTTT
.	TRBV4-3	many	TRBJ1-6	CASSLQGTGSPLHF	TGCGCCAGCAGCCTACAGGGTACTGGTTCACCCCTCCACTTT
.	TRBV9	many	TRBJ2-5	CASSVGTVGQETQYF	TGTGCCAGCAGCGTAGGGACAGTCGGACAAGAGACCCAGTACTTC
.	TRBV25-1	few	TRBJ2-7	CASSESSVNYEQYF	TGTGCCAGCAGTGAATCTTCAGTAAACTACGAGCAGTACTTC
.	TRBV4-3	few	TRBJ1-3	CASSQVLSGNTIYF	TGCGCCAGCAGCCAAGTTCTCTCTGGAAACACCATATATTTT
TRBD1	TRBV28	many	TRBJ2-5	CASSRRDRGRRLQETQYF	TGTGCCAGCAGTCGCCGGGACAGGGGGCGCCGCCTCCAAGAGACCCAGTACTTC
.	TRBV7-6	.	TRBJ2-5	CASSSGQGGKETQYF	TGTGCCAGCAGCTCCGGACAGGGAGGGAAAGAGACCCAGTACTTC
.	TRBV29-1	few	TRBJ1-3	CSVRDTRNTIYF	TGCAGCGTTCGGGACACTAGAAACACCATATATTTT
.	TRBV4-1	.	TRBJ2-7	CASSQEMGRYYEQYF	TGCGCCAGCAGCCAAGAAATGGGCAGGTACTACGAGCAGTACTTC
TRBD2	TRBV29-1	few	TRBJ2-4	CSVVKGGKNIQYF	TGCAGCGTTGTCAAGGGAGGGAAAAACATTCAGTACTTC
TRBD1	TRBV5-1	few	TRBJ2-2	CASSGRDRGRSTGELFF	TGCGCCAGCAGCGGCCGGGACAGGGGACGGAGCACCGGGGAGCTGTTTTTT
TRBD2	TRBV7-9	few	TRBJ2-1	CASSLAGTSSSYNEQFF	TGTGCCAGCAGCTTAGCGGGGACTAGTAGCTCCTACAATGAGCAGTTCTTC
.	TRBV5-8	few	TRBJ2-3	CASERGFTDTQYF	TGTGCCAGCGAGCGAGGGTTCACAGATACGCAGTATTTT
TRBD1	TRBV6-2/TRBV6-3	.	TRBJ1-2	CASRGSRQGPNYGYTF	TGTGCCAGCAGGGGATCGCGACAGGGGCCAAACTATGGCTACACCTTC
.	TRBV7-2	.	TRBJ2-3	CASSLELGYTQYF	TGTGCCAGCAGCTTAGAACTAGGGTATACGCAGTATTTT
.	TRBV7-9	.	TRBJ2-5	CASSLGTVKETQYF	TGTGCCAGCAGCTTAGGGACAGTCAAAGAGACCCAGTACTTC